This T cell receptor (beta chain) was found in a study of cytomegalovirus exposure and HLA in healthy donors (dated by TCRdb to 2016 to 2017). For context, the study as a whole: An earlier analysis of some 620 of the donors reported over 250 Gb of sequence data and about 120 million unique TCR beta sequences obtained from approximately 180 million T cells. An early release that covered several hundred HLA-typed donors contained 300 to 350 gigabases of sequencing data and 80 million or so unique TCR sequences. Of the roughly 400 genotyped donors, approximately 82% fell in the genetic ancestry cluster associated with self-reported Caucasian donors. The study aimed to test whether signatures of past pathogen exposure could be identified by cataloging public T cell receptors. Using immunosequencing, the study profiled T cell repertoires from around 680 subjects and related those repertoires to cytomegalovirus serostatus. Along with the approximately 600-subject first cohort, a separate validation cohort of around 110 different subjects was used. High-throughput TCR immunosequencing, statistical association of individual TCRs with disease status, and machine learning were combined to predict cytomegalovirus infection status. A later analysis re-analyzed previously published TCR beta repertoires from 500 to 700 donors and added high-resolution HLA genotyping to study TCR occurrence patterns. Rather than drawing on any new phenotypic data, the later analysis identified candidate immune exposures from TCR beta sequences and the way those sequences occurred across donors. To decide whether each TCR beta V gene segment behaved as functional or pseudogenic, an earlier analysis of approximately 590 of the donors relied on high-throughput TCR beta sequencing. Donor age, sex, ethnicity and CMV serostatus were collected together with the repertoire data. Genome-wide SNP genotypes for about 60% of the 666 donors were used in a later genetic analysis, which treated that subset as a discovery cohort. All discovery cohort repertoires had been generated using a single sequencing platform. Both class I and class II loci were covered by HLA typing, at four-digit resolution. Typing coverage differed by locus: A, B, C, DRB1 and DQB1 were typed in about 620-640 donors, DQA1 in around 500, DPA1 in 600 to 610, and DPB1 in 472. Because of strong linkage in the cohort, roughly 5 DR-DQ haplotypes were treated as single units for association and clustering. Among over 350 genotyped donors of the cohort, an average of around 240,000 unique TCR beta nucleotide sequences were sequenced per donor, approximately 20% of them non-productive.

From its cysteine to its phenylalanine, the CDR3 spans 14 amino acids. The CDR3 DNA has 42 bases and is translated from base 1. V and J are truncated by 6 bases and 0 bases respectively, leaving an intervening sequence of 9 bases. Reading the germline V gene gives CDR1 MNHNS and CDR2 SASEGT. Libraries were prepared through the immunoSEQ multiplex PCR assay. For the multiplex PCR, a mixture combining 60 forward primers for TCR Vbeta segments and 13 reverse primers for TCR Jbeta segments was used. A multiplex PCR assay on genomic DNA amplified the CDR3 region of rearranged TCR beta genes. On the Illumina HiSeq System, the amplified TCR beta libraries were sequenced as 87-base-pair reads. From the authors' description of their analysis: In a later analysis, around 80 million unique TCR beta chains were counted across the approximately 670 repertoires, and around 10 million of these chains were shared by at least two donors. Raw reads were error-corrected and collapsed into unique sequences by a nearest-neighbor algorithm in which closely related sequences were merged to remove PCR and sequencing errors. CDR3 sequences were aligned to IMGT reference sequences to assign V, D and J gene segments. For a sequence to be retained, a match of at least six nucleotides was required to both a V gene segment and a J gene segment. Rearrangements were classified as productive when the CDR3 lacked stop codons and remained in frame with V and J, and all other rearrangements were classified as non-productive. CDR3 was defined by IMGT convention, running from the second conserved V-encoded cysteine to the conserved J-encoded phenylalanine. The earlier analysis of about 560 of the donors excluded any sequence lacking an unambiguous match to a single V gene segment. An earlier analysis of a few hundred of the donors called V segments functional above 56.7% productive rearrangements and segregating when the between-donor standard deviation exceeded 5%. A statistical classification framework was developed to diagnose cytomegalovirus status using the catalog of TCR beta chain sequences. V and J gene assignment, in a later analysis, came from comparing TCR nucleotide sequences with IMGT/GENE-DB human TR gene sequences. The TCRdist pipeline was used in a later analysis to assign CDR3 sequences and most-parsimonious VDJ recombination scenarios. A later analysis defined each TCR beta chain by its CDR3 amino acid sequence plus V-gene family, and excluded reads lacking a unique V-gene family. As a way to deal with suspected cross-contamination and a sequencing artifact, a later analysis dropped 450 to 700 nucleotide sequences that were highly shared and had low generation probability. In a later analysis, a clonal expansion index was calculated for each public chain from normalized within-repertoire ranks of inferred template counts. Generation probabilities in a later analysis came from a VDJ recombination model fitted to out-of-frame rearrangements, and those results were checked against IGoR. In a later analysis, hypergeometric tests were used to score TCR-TCR, TCR-HLA and TCR-CMV co-occurrence, with a repertoire-size bias correction applied to TCR pairs. To estimate false discovery rates, a later analysis permuted the HLA or CMV assignments 20 times. In a later analysis, co-occurring TCRs were grouped using DBSCAN, and TCRdist sequence similarity was added for clustering within HLA-allele-positive subsets. Repertoires with fewer than 30,000 or more than 120,000 public chains, plus five repertoires with anomalous nucleotide sharing, were excluded from co-occurrence clustering. What TCRdb holds here is the immuneACCESS table cut down to in-frame rearrangements. Part of the clones is not present; checked against another copy, under half of the missing clones reflect an unresolved V gene, and the others are unexplained. D and trimming were read from the DNA, whereas the V and J calls and clone size are those reported in that table. The sample table shows about 200,000 clones, and over 60% are seen once. About 1% of the sample is in the top ten clones.

The cohort comprised several hundred healthy bone marrow donors. All cohort members were sampled while nominally healthy, although unrecorded immune exposures were likely present. The donor tested CMV seronegative and was one of the 352 seronegative cohort members. Every donor gave a peripheral blood sample, and the peripheral blood mononuclear cells from that sample were used for TCR beta sequencing. Genomic DNA extraction from the blood cell samples was performed with the Qiagen DNeasy Blood Extraction Kit. On this clone itself: The antigen it recognizes is unknown. No base-level quality is on record; no much larger clone is a single base apart.

Study-level results and caveats: Cytomegalovirus status was reported to be diagnosed by the classifier with high specificity and sensitivity in both the original and validation cohorts. A later analysis found that TCR association rates varied across HLA loci, with DRB1 alleles showing the most associated TCRs and HLA-C alleles the fewest. This cohort had only TCR beta chains sequenced, and the lack of alpha or paired-chain data limited which features could be detected. A further reported finding was that TCR beta sequences accurately predicted the HLA-A and HLA-B alleles for most subjects in the first cohort. Immune exposure information for the cohort was limited to CMV serostatus. In a later analysis, HLA-associated TCR beta chains showed more clonal expansion and lower generation probabilities than non-associated chains that were equally common. While some public TCRs were present in many individuals, most TCR sequences turned up only very rarely across donors. A later analysis associated 17,000 or so TCR beta sequences with specific HLA alleles at a false discovery rate of 0.05. In vitro tests confirmed that a few of the cytomegalovirus-associated TCR beta chains recognize cytomegalovirus antigens. An earlier analysis of around 500 of the donors showed that most TCR beta V segments appeared in productive rearrangements either about 87% or about 30% of the time, which broadly matched IMGT annotations. Several of the top co-occurrence clusters appeared to be linked to parvovirus B19, influenza, CMV and Epstein-Barr virus, according to a later analysis. A cluster of highly shared sequence variants was judged likely to represent a technical artifact of the sequencing pipeline. Correlated functional status among segregating V segments might be attributable to linkage disequilibrium, but an unknown experimental factor could not be ruled out. According to a later genetic analysis, donors in an Asian-associated ancestry cluster had fewer N-insertions in productive TCRs than the approximately 700-donor mean. In a later analysis, most CMV-associated TCR beta chains were found to appear HLA-restricted, with HLA associations seemingly driven largely by CMV exposure. Some IMGT-functional V segments, including TRBV6-2 and TRBV6-3, could not be told apart with the 87-base-pair reads, so those segments were excluded. Sequencing depth was assumed to be roughly uniform across donors in the presence/absence analyses, though that assumption may not hold. The earlier analysis of 587 of the donors excluded seventeen rarely observed V segments, including chromosome 9 orphons, because counts were too low. Assigning TCR associations to individual alleles was difficult when HLA alleles, especially DR and DQ, strongly co-occurred. HLA typing was unavailable for some donors at each locus, so association tests used only the typed subset. In the study, about 150 TCR beta chains were listed as associated with cytomegalovirus. The authors suggested that the approach could potentially be generalized to other disease states and immunological phenotypes. V-gene and J-gene trimming of TCR beta chains was associated with a missense DCLRE1C variant in a later genetic analysis, and the association was replicated in an independent cohort.

The sample taken for sequencing was PBMCs. Recombination joined TRBV6-1 with TRBJ1-3, with the D gene too uncertain to name. This TCR was sampled from a woman aged 40 to 50 in good health and CMV-seronegative. CDR3 protein: CASRAPNSGNTIYF. DNA sequence: TGTGCCAGCAGAGCACCCAACTCTGGAAACACCATATATTTT.